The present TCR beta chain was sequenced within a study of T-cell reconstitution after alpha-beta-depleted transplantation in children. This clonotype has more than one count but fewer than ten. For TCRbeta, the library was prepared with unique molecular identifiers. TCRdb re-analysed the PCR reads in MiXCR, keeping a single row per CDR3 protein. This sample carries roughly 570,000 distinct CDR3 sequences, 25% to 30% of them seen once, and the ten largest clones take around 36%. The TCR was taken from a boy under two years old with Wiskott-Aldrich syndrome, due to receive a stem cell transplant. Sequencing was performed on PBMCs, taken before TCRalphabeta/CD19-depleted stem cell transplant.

The CDR3 loop reads CASSQEISYNEQFF. CDR3 sequence (DNA): TGTGCCAGCAGCCAAGAGATCTCGTACAATGAGCAGTTCTTC. The chain combines TRBV3-1 with TRBJ2-1; no clear D. Germline V gene data show CDR1 as LGHDT and CDR2 as YNNKEL (reference sequence). The CDR3 extends over 14 amino acids. Trimming took 0 bases from V and 4 from J, leaving 7 bases between them.